These 25 T cell receptor beta chains were all obtained from the same sample, sequenced in a study of CD8 T cells in Susac syndrome. Reverse transcription of roughly 0.5 to 1 ug RNA was performed with random hexamers. Via MiXCR, TCRdb re-called the immunoSEQ multiplex PCR reads, giving one row per CDR3 protein. Of approximately 160,000 distinct CDR3 sequences listed, about 93% are singletons. Sequences were obtained from CD4+ T cells from PBMCs. All receptors derive from a human donor in good health.

The chain couples TRBV20-1 to TRBJ1-4; 9 bases align to TRBD1. Per germline, CDR1 DFQATT and CDR2 SNEGSKA (reference sequence). The CDR3 totals 16 residues. Germline trimming cut 4 bases from V and 4 bases from J; bases unmatched to any gene: 10. The DNA for the CDR3 is TGCAGTGCTACAGGAACAGGGGGCGCAGATAATGAAAAACTGTTTTTT. Its translation: CSATGTGGADNEKLFF.

This chain connects TRBV5-1 to TRBJ2-1; perhaps TRBD2 as D (5 bases). Trimming took off 2 bases at V and 7 bases at J, with 7 bases between the two ends. The length of the CDR3 is 12 residues. From germline, CDR1 is SGHRS and CDR2 YFSETQ. CDR3 amino acids: CASSFEGNEQFF. The CDR3 DNA is TGCGCCAGCAGCTTTGAGGGTAATGAGCAGTTCTTC.

The chain uses TRBV5-6 and TRBJ1-4; perhaps TRBD1 as D (5 bases). The V end was cut by 2 bases, the J end by 8 bases, with 13 bases between. CDR3 size: 14 residues. From germline, CDR1 is SGHDT and CDR2 YYEEEE. CDR3 in amino acids: CASSFGGSQEKLFF. The CDR3 DNA reads as TGTGCCAGCAGCTTTGGGGGGTCTCAGGAAAAACTGTTTTTT. The whole variable domain, filled in from reference TRBV5-6 and TRBJ1-4, reads DAGVTQSPTHLIKTRGQQVTLRCSPKSGHDTVSWYQQALGQGPQFIFQYYEEEERQRGNFPDRFSGHQFPNYSSELNVNALLLGDSALYLCASSFGGSQEKLFFGSGTQLSVL.

This clonotype was picked up one time. The rearrangement uses TRBV19 and TRBJ1-4; perhaps TRBD1 as D (6 bases). This CDR3 contains 15 residues. The germline V gene has CDR1 LNHDA and CDR2 SQIVND (reference sequence). Trimming removed 6 bases from V and 8 bases from J, with 19 bases in between. CDR3 sequence reads: CASRKSRGAGEKLFF. In DNA, the CDR3 is TGTGCCAGTAGAAAAAGCCGGGGGGCCGGAGAAAAACTGTTTTTT.

J is TRBJ1-3 and V is TRBV18; D may be TRBD1 (5 bases). There are 13 residues in the CDR3. The germline V gene encodes CDR1 KGHSH and CDR2 LQKENI. V dropped 6 bases and J dropped 7 bases, with 13 bases sitting between them. This chain's CDR3 is CASSGDSTNTIYF. CDR3 in DNA: TGTGCCAGCTCTGGGGACTCTACCAACACCATATATTTT. Full variable domain (rest looked up from reference TRBV18 and TRBJ1-3): NAGVMQNPRHLVRRRGQEARLRCSPMKGHSHVYWYRQLPEEGLKFMVYLQKENIIDESGMPKERFSAEFPKEGPSILRIQQVVRGDSAAYFCASSGDSTNTIYFGEGSWLTVV.

This chain connects TRBV20-1 to TRBJ2-1; D unclear. The CDR3 is 12 residues long. Trimming stripped 3 bases from V and 0 bases from J, with 3 bases between. Germline loops: CDR1 DFQATT, CDR2 SNEGSKA (reference sequence). CDR3 in amino acids: CSASSSYNEQFF. The CDR3 nucleotides read TGCAGTGCTAGCTCCTCCTACAATGAGCAGTTCTTC.

The rearrangement joins TRBV12-3 or TRBV12-4 to TRBJ1-1, with 9 bases aligning to TRBD1. V was pared by 4 bases and J by 4 bases, with 10 bases of the junction left unmatched. The CDR3 sequence is 16 residues long. The CDR3 DNA follows: TGTGCCAGCAGTTCGGGGACAGGGAGTTGGGGCACTGAAGCTTTCTTT. This encodes CASSSGTGSWGTEAFF.

The chain recombines TRBV7-3 with TRBJ2-5; maybe TRBD2 (6 bases). The CDR3 contains 15 residues. CDR1 is SGHTA, CDR2 FQGTGA, per germline. Trimming took off 5 bases at V and 5 bases at J, with 18 bases between the two ends. CDR3 nucleotides: TGTGCCAGCAGCCCCACAGGAGGGCTCGGTGAGACCCAGTACTTC. Translating it yields CASSPTGGLGETQYF.

In DNA, the CDR3 is TGCAGCGTTGGGGGGGATAACTATGGCTACACCTTC. It is translated as CSVGGDNYGYTF. The genes are TRBV29-1 and TRBJ1-2; maybe TRBD1 (5 bases). V lost 4 bases and J lost 1, with 7 bases in between. Germline V gene sequence: CDR1 SQVTM, CDR2 ANQGSEA. CDR3 size: 12 residues. Full variable domain (missing parts from reference TRBV29-1 and TRBJ1-2): SAVISQKPSRDICQRGTSLTIQCQVDSQVTMMFWYRQQPGQSLTLIATANQGSEATYESGFVIDKFPISRPNLTFSTLTVSNMSPEDSSIYLCSVGGDNYGYTFGSGTRLTVV.

This CDR3 is CASSLTPGEGERAFF. The CDR3, as DNA: TGTGCCAGCAGCTTAACGCCGGGCGAGGGGGAGAGAGCTTTCTTT. The rearrangement uses TRBV7-3 and TRBJ1-1; tentative D call: TRBD1 (6 bases). CDR1 is SGHTA and CDR2 is FQGTGA in the germline V gene. Trimming took 0 bases from V and 10 from J, leaving 18 bases between them. This CDR3 is 15 amino acids long.

V and J are TRBV19 and TRBJ2-2; possibly TRBD2 for D (5 bases). The V gene's germline CDR1 is LNHDA and CDR2 SQIVND (reference sequence). The germline V and J ends were trimmed by 2 bases and 5 bases, with 9 bases remaining between them. The CDR3 has 14 amino acids. As DNA, the CDR3 is TGTGCCAGTAGTATAACCGGAGGAACCGGGGAGCTGTTTTTT. It translates to CASSITGGTGELFF.

This chain uses TRBV20-1 with TRBJ2-5; 9 bases agree with TRBD2. Unmatched junction bases numbered 13, after V lost 5 bases and J lost 6 bases. CDR1 and CDR2 from the germline V gene are DFQATT and SNEGSKA (reference sequence). This CDR3 has 15 residues. Written as DNA, the CDR3 is TGCAGTGCTGCCTCTGGCGGGGGGGTAATGAAGACCCAGTACTTC. This encodes CSAASGGGVMKTQYF.

The chain links TRBV4-1 to TRBJ1-2; D may be TRBD1 (6 bases). Trimming pared 1 base from V and 4 bases from J, leaving 13 bases between. This CDR3 is 15 amino acids long. Looked up from germline, CDR1 is MGHRA and CDR2 is YSYEKL. The CDR3 here is CASSQVMGAPYGYTF. In nucleotides, the CDR3 is TGCGCCAGCAGCCAAGTTATGGGGGCCCCCTATGGCTACACCTTC.

This clonotype was seen only once. The chain is built from TRBV2 and TRBJ1-2, with D possibly being TRBD1 (6 bases). Trimming stripped 5 bases from V and 3 bases from J, with 10 bases between. This CDR3 contains 13 residues. Germline V gives CDR1 SNHLY, CDR2 FYNNEI. The CDR3 loop is CASSKRGDYGYTF. The CDR3 DNA reads TGTGCCAGCAGTAAGAGGGGGGACTATGGCTACACCTTC.

This chain uses TRBV12-3 or TRBV12-4 with TRBJ1-2, with TRBD1 as a possible D gene (6 bases). V was clipped by 5 bases and J by 4 bases, with 17 bases between them. CDR3 length: 15 residues. The CDR3 loop reads CASSVLGTGAYGYTF. In nucleotides, the CDR3 is TGTGCCAGCAGTGTCCTAGGGACGGGGGCCTATGGCTACACCTTC.

The J gene is TRBJ2-6, the V gene TRBV18; maybe TRBD2 (6 bases). The CDR3 covers 17 residues. Between the trimmed V and J ends, which lost 3 bases and 1 base, there was a span of 13 bases. Germline assignment: CDR1 KGHSH and CDR2 LQKENI. Here the CDR3 DNA reads TGTGCCAGCTCACCGACAGCGGGCGCTTCTGGGGCCAACGTCCTGACTTTC. Protein product: CASSPTAGASGANVLTF.

This chain uses TRBV4-1 with TRBJ1-2; D is uncertain. The CDR3 extends over 15 amino acids. In germline, CDR1 is MGHRA, CDR2 YSYEKL. The V and J ends lost 4 bases and 4 bases respectively, with 16 bases between them. As DNA, the CDR3 is TGCGCCAGCAGCCCCACCTTGGCGGGAGGCTATGGCTACACCTTC. Encoded protein: CASSPTLAGGYGYTF.

The CDR3 DNA reads TGCAGTGCTAGAGGGAAGAGCGGGAACTACGAGCAGTACTTC. Translation gives CSARGKSGNYEQYF. The chain is built from TRBV20-1 and TRBJ2-7; 7 positions match TRBD2. Per germline, CDR1 DFQATT and CDR2 SNEGSKA (reference sequence). The CDR3 length is 14 residues. The trim removed 1 base at V and 3 bases at J, leaving 6 bases unmatched.

This clonotype was seen only once. The chain uses TRBV5-1 and TRBJ2-1, with TRBD1 matching over 10 bases. This CDR3 spans 15 amino acids. J was trimmed by 6 bases and V by 2 bases; bases with no gene match: 5. CDR1 is SGHRS and CDR2 is YFSETQ in the germline V gene. The CDR3 spells CASSFGTGVANEQFF. The CDR3 DNA sequence: TGCGCCAGCAGCTTCGGGACAGGGGTCGCCAATGAGCAGTTCTTC.

This rearrangement joins TRBV12-3 or TRBV12-4 to TRBJ1-1; possible D gene TRBD1, 6 bases. The CDR3 has 15 residues. Trimming shortened V by 4 bases and J by 3 bases, and 15 bases separated the two germline ends. Written as DNA, the CDR3 is TGTGCCAGCAGTTCACATGTACAGGGTCACACTGAAGCTTTCTTT. Encoded protein: CASSSHVQGHTEAFF.

The V call is TRBV9, the J call TRBJ2-1; no clear D gene. From germline, CDR1 is SGDLS and CDR2 YYNGEE. Trimming cost V 0 bases and J 9 bases, with 10 bases left between them. CDR3 length: 13 residues. CDR3 DNA sequence: TGTGCCAGCAGCGTAGCGGTAGATACTGAGCAGTTCTTC. Protein sequence: CASSVAVDTEQFF.

The chain is built from TRBV6-1 and TRBJ2-7; maybe TRBD2 (6 bases). The CDR3 length is 14 residues. Germline loops: CDR1 MNHNS, CDR2 SASEGT. V was shortened by 7 bases and J by 2 bases, with 15 bases between the two germline ends. In nucleotides, the CDR3 is TGTGCCAGCACCACTAGCCGTGTCACCTACGAGCAGTACTTC. Translating gives CASTTSRVTYEQYF.

The chain carries TRBV20-1 and TRBJ1-2; D unresolved. The CDR3 loop spans 12 amino acids. Germline V CDR1 and CDR2: DFQATT, SNEGSKA (reference sequence). V was clipped by 3 bases and J by 2 bases, with 7 bases between them. The CDR3 DNA reads as TGCAGTGCTAGTTATGGGAACTATGGCTACACCTTC. It yields the protein CSASYGNYGYTF.

The J gene is TRBJ1-2, the V gene TRBV20-1; D possibly corresponds to TRBD1 (5 bases). The CDR3 is made up of 13 amino acids. Deletions cut 6 bases from V and 0 bases from J, with 11 bases between. Germline V CDR1 and CDR2: DFQATT, SNEGSKA (reference sequence). CDR3 DNA: TGCAGTGCCACTAAGGGGACTAACTATGGCTACACCTTC. It is translated as CSATKGTNYGYTF.

Written as DNA, the CDR3 is TGTGCCAGCAGCGGTGGACACTACACTGAAGCTTTCTTT. As protein: CASSGGHYTEAFF. The rearrangement links TRBV7-2 to TRBJ1-1, with D possibly matching TRBD1 (5 bases). V lost 5 bases to trimming and J lost 3 bases, with 10 bases between them. CDR3 length: 13 residues. Germline CDR1 is SGHTA and CDR2 is FQGNSA.